The clone carrying this T cell receptor (beta chain) was seen a handful of times. Its target is not known. As it was prepared, the TCRbeta library received unique molecular identifiers. TCRdb called the PCR reads again in MiXCR, with one record for every CDR3 protein. In the table there are about 870,000 distinct CDR3 sequences, roughly 15% of which are singletons. This sample stems from a study of T-cell reconstitution after alpha-beta-depleted transplantation in children. The CDR3 has 12 amino acids. V lost 3 bases, J lost 5 bases, and 8 bases lay in between. CDR1 and CDR2 from the germline V gene are MGHDK and SYGVNS. The study, taken as a whole, reports: Two months or so post-transplant, alpha-beta T cells reportedly derived from several hundred expanded graft clones. One year after transplant, T-cell counts and diversity came mostly from newly produced T cells.

This clonotype was sampled from a male patient younger than 18 who had a stem cell transplant for acute lymphoblastic leukemia, so the T cells may come from the graft donor. The chain uses TRBV25-1 and TRBJ2-7; D assignment may be TRBD1 or TRBD2 (5 bases each). The sample in question was PBMCs, mostly from graft donor cells, obtained 360 days after TCRalphabeta/CD19-depleted stem cell transplant. The CDR3 sequence: CASSDWGHEQYF. The CDR3 DNA follows: TGTGCCAGCAGTGATTGGGGACACGAGCAGTACTTC.